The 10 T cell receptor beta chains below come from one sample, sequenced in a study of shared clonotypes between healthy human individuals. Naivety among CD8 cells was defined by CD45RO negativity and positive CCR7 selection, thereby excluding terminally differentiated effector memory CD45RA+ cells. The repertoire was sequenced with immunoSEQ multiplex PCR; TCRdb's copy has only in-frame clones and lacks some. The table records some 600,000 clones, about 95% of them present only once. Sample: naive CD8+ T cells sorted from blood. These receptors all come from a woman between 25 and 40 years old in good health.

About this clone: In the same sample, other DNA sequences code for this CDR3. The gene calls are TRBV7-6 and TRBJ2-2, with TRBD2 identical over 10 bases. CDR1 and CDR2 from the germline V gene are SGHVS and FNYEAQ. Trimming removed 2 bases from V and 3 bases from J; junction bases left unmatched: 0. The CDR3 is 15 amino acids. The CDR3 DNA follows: TGTGCCAGCAGCTTACTAGCGGGAGACACCGGGGAGCTGTTTTTT. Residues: CASSLLAGDTGELFF. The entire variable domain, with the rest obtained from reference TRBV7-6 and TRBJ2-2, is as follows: GAGVSQSPRYKVTKRGQDVALRCDPISGHVSLYWYRQALGQGPEFLTYFNYEAQQDKSGLPNDRFSAERPEGSISTLTIQRTEQRDSAMYRCASSLLAGDTGELFFGEGSRLTVL.

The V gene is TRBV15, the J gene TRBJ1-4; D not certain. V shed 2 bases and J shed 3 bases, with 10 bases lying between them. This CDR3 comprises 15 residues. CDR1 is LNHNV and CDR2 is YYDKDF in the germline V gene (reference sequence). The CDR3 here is CATSRPRAANEKLFF. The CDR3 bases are TGTGCCACCAGCAGACCACGGGCAGCTAATGAAAAACTGTTTTTT.

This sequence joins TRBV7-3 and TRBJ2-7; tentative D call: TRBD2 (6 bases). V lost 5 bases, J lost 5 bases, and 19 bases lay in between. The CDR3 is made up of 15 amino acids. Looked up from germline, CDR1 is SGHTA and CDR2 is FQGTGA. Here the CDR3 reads CASSPRRAALHEQYF. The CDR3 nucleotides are TGTGCCAGCAGCCCGCGGAGGGCAGCCCTCCACGAGCAGTACTTC.

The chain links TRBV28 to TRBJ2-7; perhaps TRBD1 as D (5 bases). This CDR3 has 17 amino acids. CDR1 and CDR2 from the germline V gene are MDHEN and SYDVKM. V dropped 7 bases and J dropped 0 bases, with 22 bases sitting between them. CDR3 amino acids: CASNHPRAVGISYEQYF. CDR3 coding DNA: TGTGCCAGCAATCACCCCAGGGCGGTAGGGATCTCCTACGAGCAGTACTTC.

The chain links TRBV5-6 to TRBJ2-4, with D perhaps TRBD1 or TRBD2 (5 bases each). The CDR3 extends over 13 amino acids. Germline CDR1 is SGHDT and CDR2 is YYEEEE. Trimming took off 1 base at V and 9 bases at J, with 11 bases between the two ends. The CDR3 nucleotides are TGTGCCAGCAGCTTGATGGGACCAAGCATTCAGTACTTC. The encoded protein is CASSLMGPSIQYF. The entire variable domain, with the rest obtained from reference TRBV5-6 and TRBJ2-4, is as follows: DAGVTQSPTHLIKTRGQQVTLRCSPKSGHDTVSWYQQALGQGPQFIFQYYEEEERQRGNFPDRFSGHQFPNYSSELNVNALLLGDSALYLCASSLMGPSIQYFGAGTRLSVL.

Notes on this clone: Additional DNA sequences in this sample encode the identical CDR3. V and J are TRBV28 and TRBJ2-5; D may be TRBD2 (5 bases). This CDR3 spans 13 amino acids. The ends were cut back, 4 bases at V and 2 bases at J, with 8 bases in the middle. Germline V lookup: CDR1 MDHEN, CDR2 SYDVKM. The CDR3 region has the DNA TGTGCCAGCAGTTCCGGCGGGCAAGAGACCCAGTACTTC. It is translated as CASSSGGQETQYF.

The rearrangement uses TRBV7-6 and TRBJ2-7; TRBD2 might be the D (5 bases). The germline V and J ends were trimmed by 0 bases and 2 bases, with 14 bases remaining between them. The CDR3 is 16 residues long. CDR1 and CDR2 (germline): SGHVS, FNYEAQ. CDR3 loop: CASSLANGETTYEQYF. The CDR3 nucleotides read TGTGCCAGCAGCTTAGCGAATGGGGAGACCACCTACGAGCAGTACTTC.

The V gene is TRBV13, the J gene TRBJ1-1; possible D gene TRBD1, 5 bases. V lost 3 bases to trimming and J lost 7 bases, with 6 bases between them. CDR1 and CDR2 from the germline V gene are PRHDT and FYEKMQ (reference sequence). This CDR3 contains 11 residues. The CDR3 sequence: CASSLRGEAFF. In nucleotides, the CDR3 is TGTGCCAGCAGCTTGAGGGGTGAAGCTTTCTTT.

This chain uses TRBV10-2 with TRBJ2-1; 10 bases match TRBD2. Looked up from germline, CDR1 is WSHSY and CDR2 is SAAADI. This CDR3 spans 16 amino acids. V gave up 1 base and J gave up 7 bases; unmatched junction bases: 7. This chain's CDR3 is CASSEFPSGRYNEQFF. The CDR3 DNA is TGCGCCAGCAGTGAGTTCCCTAGCGGGAGATATAATGAGCAGTTCTTC.

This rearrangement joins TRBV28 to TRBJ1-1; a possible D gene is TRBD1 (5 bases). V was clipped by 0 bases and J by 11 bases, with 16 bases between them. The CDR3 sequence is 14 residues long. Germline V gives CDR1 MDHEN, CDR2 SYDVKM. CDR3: CASSLWDTIGEAFF. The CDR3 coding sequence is TGTGCCAGCAGTTTATGGGACACAATCGGTGAGGCTTTCTTT.